One sample yielded the 16 T cell receptor beta chains listed below, sequenced in a study of T cells in women clearing cervical HPV infection. Clones were sequenced by immunoSEQ multiplex PCR, and TCRdb holds only the in-frame ones, with some missing. The sample totals some 30,000 clones. Sample: blood buffy coat. Receptor source: a woman aged 18 to 75 with a cervical HPV16 infection that either progressed to CIN3+ or cleared (not recorded which).

Turning to this clone: The observed sequence ends 3 residues before the CDR3 terminus, with the missing tail filled in from the germline J gene. This chain joins TRBV11-1 and TRBJ2-5; D remains unclear. This CDR3 has 13 amino acids. Trimming cost V 5 bases and J 3 bases, with 10 bases left between them. The V gene's germline CDR1 is SGHAT and CDR2 FQDESV (reference sequence). The sequenced CDR3 bases are TGTGCCAGCAGCACGACTCGAAAAGAGACC. Residues: CASSTTRKET. The whole CDR3 region reads CASSTTRKETQYF.

Concerning this clone: The CDR3 is cut off 3 residues early in the read; its end comes from the germline J gene. The rearrangement joins TRBV12-3 or TRBV12-4 to TRBJ2-7, with 8 bases identical to TRBD2. This CDR3 spans 15 amino acids. V dropped 2 bases and J dropped 3; count of bases not matched to a gene: 6. CDR3: CASSLTPTSDYEQYF. The covered CDR3 bases are TGTGCCAGCAGTTTAACCCCGACTAGCGACTACGAG.

A word on this clone: The sequence runs out 3 residues before the end of the CDR3; the remainder is reconstructed from the germline J gene. The V call is TRBV20-1, the J call TRBJ1-4; D perhaps matches TRBD1 (6 bases). The germline V gene has CDR1 DFQATT and CDR2 SNEGSKA (reference sequence). V was shortened by 2 bases and J by 2 bases, with 9 bases between the two germline ends. This CDR3 has 14 residues. CDR3 region: CSARQGLTNEKLFF. The CDR3 DNA, read in part, is TGCAGTGCTAGACAGGGGCTGACTAATGAAAAA.

On this clone: The junction differs from germline at one of its ends, possibly a read error. Coverage ceases 3 residues before the CDR3 finishes, and the germline J gene fills in the end. The V call is TRBV4-2, the J call TRBJ2-7; D is possibly TRBD1 (6 bases). Germline CDR1 reads LGHNA; CDR2 reads YNFKEQ. The CDR3 covers 14 residues. The CDR3 sequence is CASSQDRYRDEQYF. Partial CDR3 DNA: TGCGCCAGCAGCCAAGATCGTTACAGGGACGAG.

As to this clone: Sequencing ends 3 residues short of the CDR3 end; the germline J gene provides the rest. The chain couples TRBV18 to TRBJ2-3, with 7 bases identical to TRBD1. From germline, CDR1 is KGHSH and CDR2 LQKENI. There are 14 residues in the CDR3. Here the CDR3 reads CASSRRTGQETQYF. The part of the CDR3 DNA that was read is TGTGCCAGCTCTCGTAGGACAGGTCAAGAGACG.

Worth noting for this clone: The read terminates 3 residues ahead of where the CDR3 ends, so the germline J gene completes it. The rearrangement uses TRBV19 and TRBJ2-1; D not resolved. CDR3 length: 15 amino acids. In germline, CDR1 is LNHDA, CDR2 SQIVND (reference sequence). V lost 1 base and J lost 6, with 13 bases in between. The DNA read from the CDR3 is TGTGCCAGTAGTATAGCTTTTTCTACTCGCAATGAG. This codes for CASSIAFSTRNE. The CDR3, in full, reads CASSIAFSTRNEQFF.

A note on this clone: The CDR3 end is not reached by the read, which stops 3 residues before it; the germline J gene fills it in. The genes are TRBV13 and TRBJ2-3, with 7 bases matching TRBD1. The CDR3 contains 13 residues. Germline-derived CDR1 and CDR2 are PRHDT and FYEKMQ (reference sequence). Losses at the gene ends were 6 bases for V and 8 bases for J; bases not matched to a gene: 8. CDR3 loop: CASSSEQGSTQYF. The sequenced part of the CDR3 DNA is TGTGCCAGCAGTTCCGAACAGGGGAGTACG.

CDR3 amino acids: CASSHERDRGHRDTEAFF. Incomplete CDR3 DNA: TGTGCCAGCAGCCACGAACGGGACAGGGGGCATAGGGACACTGAA. The V gene is TRBV14, the J gene TRBJ1-1, with 12 bases that match TRBD1. The read ends 3 residues before the CDR3 terminus; that terminus is restored from the germline J gene. The CDR3 length is 18 residues. Germline values: CDR1 SGHDN, CDR2 FVKESK. The V segment lost 3 bases and the J segment 3 bases; nucleotides outside the gene matches: 11.

Points on this clone: The read gets to within 3 residues of the CDR3 end, and the germline J gene fills in the rest. The genes are TRBV6-2 or TRBV6-3 and TRBJ2-7; D gene uncertain. Germline CDR1 and CDR2: MNHEY and SVGEGT. This CDR3 comprises 12 residues. The V end lost 6 bases, the J end lost 3 bases, and 9 bases lay between the germline ends. CDR3 sequence reads: CASSYNYYEQYF. The covered CDR3 bases are TGTGCCAGCAGCTACAATTACTACGAG.

Concerning this clone itself: Read coverage stops 3 residues before the CDR3 terminus; the germline J gene supplies the remainder. This rearrangement joins TRBV2 to TRBJ2-4; a weak D match, TRBD1 (5 bases). This CDR3 region has 13 residues. Trimming took 4 bases from V and 6 from J, leaving 10 bases between them. The germline CDR1 and CDR2 sequences are SNHLY and FYNNEI. The CDR3 bases that were read are TGTGCCAGCAGTGGGGGCCAGGGAAACATT. Amino acid sequence: CASSGGQGNI. The complete CDR3 reads CASSGGQGNIQYF.

Regarding this clone: The read terminates 3 residues ahead of where the CDR3 ends, so the germline J gene completes it. The chain carries TRBV5-4 and TRBJ1-2; a possible D gene is TRBD1 (5 bases). Germline CDR1 is SGHNT and CDR2 is YYREEE (reference sequence). The CDR3 totals 15 residues. The V and J ends lost 4 bases and 1 base respectively, with 14 bases between them. Incomplete CDR3 DNA: TGTGCCAGCAGCCGATCGACAGAAATTAACTATGGC. Protein product: CASSRSTEINYG. The whole CDR3 sequence reads CASSRSTEINYGYTF.

Worth noting for this clone: The read ends 3 residues before the CDR3 terminus; that terminus is restored from the germline J gene. This chain connects TRBV19 to TRBJ1-2; 9 positions match TRBD1. The germline V gene encodes CDR1 LNHDA and CDR2 SQIVND (reference sequence). The CDR3 has 14 amino acids. The chain's CDR3 is CASSTGTGMHDYTF. The DNA read from the CDR3 is TGTGCCAGTAGCACCGGGACAGGGATGCACGAC.

As to this clone: Read data end 3 residues before the CDR3 end; the end is taken from the germline J gene. V usage is TRBV13 and J usage is TRBJ2-2; perhaps TRBD1 as D (8 bases). CDR1 is PRHDT, CDR2 FYEKMQ, per germline (reference sequence). The CDR3 has 12 residues. CDR3: CASSLSGTGLFF. The CDR3 bases that were read are TGTGCCAGCAGCTTAAGCGGGACAGGG.

For this clone: Coverage ceases 3 residues before the CDR3 finishes, and the germline J gene fills in the end. The chain links TRBV2 to TRBJ2-5, with no clear D. The length of the CDR3 is 12 residues. V was pared by 3 bases and J by 4 bases, with 6 bases between. Germline V CDR1 and CDR2: SNHLY, FYNNEI. CDR3: CASSEALETQYF. The CDR3 bases that were read are TGTGCCAGCAGTGAGGCATTAGAGACC. Full variable domain (missing parts from reference TRBV2 and TRBJ2-5): EPEVTQTPSHQVTQMGQEVILRCVPISNHLYFYWYRQILGQKVEFLVSFYNNEISEKSEIFDDQFSVERPDGSNFTLKIRSTKLEDSAMYFCASSEALETQYFGPGTRLLVL.

For this clone: The read stops 3 residues short of the end of the CDR3; the missing end is completed from the germline J gene. V usage is TRBV7-9 and J usage is TRBJ2-1, with 7 positions matching TRBD1. The CDR3 has 15 residues. The germline V gene has CDR1 SEHNR and CDR2 FQNEAQ (reference sequence). With 5 bases clipped from V and 5 bases from J, the junction kept 9 bases outside the gene matches. CDR3 residues: CASSVPGQRDNEQFF. The sequenced CDR3 bases are TGTGCCAGCAGCGTGCCGGGACAGAGGGACAATGAG.

As concerns this clone: The read comes to an end 3 residues before the CDR3 does, leaving the germline J gene to fill in the end. J is TRBJ1-2 and V is TRBV29-1; D is possibly TRBD1 (5 bases). From germline, CDR1 is SQVTM and CDR2 ANQGSEA. Deletions cut 4 bases from V and 4 bases from J, with 13 bases between. The CDR3 covers 13 residues. CDR3: CSVVEQVSYGYTF. The covered CDR3 bases are TGCAGCGTTGTAGAACAGGTATCCTATGGC.